What follows are 3 T cell receptor beta chains derived from one specimen sequenced in a study of T cells in Graves' hyperthyroidism and ophthalmopathy. Amplification of TCR beta CDR3 regions used RNA as the template. During a first-round RT-PCR of the TCR CDR3, the HTBI primer set was used. Using its own MiXCR run on the multiplex PCR reads, TCRdb lists one record per CDR3 protein. The sample lists approximately 370,000 distinct CDR3 sequences, about 18% seen once, with around a third in the top ten. Sequences were obtained from blood. The receptors were sampled from a woman in her 30s with Graves' hyperthyroidism that later progressed to Graves' ophthalmopathy.

This clonotype was counted between two and nine times. The chain uses TRBV20-1 and TRBJ1-1; D is uncertain. Trimming took off 0 bases at V and 5 bases at J, with 13 bases between the two ends. CDR3 length equals 14 residues. Germline V gene data show CDR1 as DFQATT and CDR2 as SNEGSKA (reference sequence). The CDR3 sequence is CSARDLGIGTEAFF. The CDR3 nucleotides are TGCAGTGCTAGAGATCTAGGTATAGGTACTGAAGCTTTCTTT.

Concerning this clonotype: This may stem from a read error, because a much larger clone lies one nucleotide away. The chain couples TRBV2 to TRBJ2-7; 10 bases fit TRBD1. Looked up from germline, CDR1 is SNHLY and CDR2 is FYNNEI. J was trimmed by 7 bases and V by 5 bases; bases with no gene match: 8. This CDR3 region has 14 residues. The CDR3 DNA is TGTGCCAGCAGTCAAGACAGGGGGCTTGTAGAGCAGTACTTC. Translating gives CASSQDRGLVEQYF.

V and J are TRBV20-1 and TRBJ2-7; TRBD2 agrees at 12 bases. The CDR3 loop spans 14 amino acids. The germline V gene has CDR1 DFQATT and CDR2 SNEGSKA (reference sequence). V gave up 3 bases and J gave up 3 bases; unmatched junction bases: 3. The CDR3 DNA reads as TGCAGTGCTAGGAAGACTAGCGGGAGCTACGAGCAGTACGTC. It is translated as CSARKTSGSYEQYV.